The present entry profiles one TCR beta chain with its context. The antigen remains unidentified. Combining a sample-barcoded 5' primer with a J-beta primer mix, a second PCR ran for roughly 7 to 11 cycles. TCRdb processed the 5' RACE reads anew with MiXCR; each CDR3 protein has one entry. This sample carries hundreds of thousands of distinct CDR3 sequences, about half of them seen once, and the ten largest clones take 15% to 20%. The germline V gene has CDR1 MNHEY and CDR2 SMNVEV (reference sequence). The CDR3 is made up of 19 amino acids. V trimming: 0 bases; J trimming: 8 bases; junction bases outside the gene matches: 15. The data stem from a study of blood T cells in healthy people across ages. Findings and caveats of the study: Naive CD4+ cell counts and diversity both ran higher in long-lived than in aged donors. Strong correlation existed between TCR beta diversity and naive T cell percentage. CMV infection status of these donors was not known.

What was sequenced was blood. This clonotype originated in an elderly man in good health. The chain is built from TRBV27 and TRBJ2-1, with 11 positions matching TRBD2. The CDR3 loop reads CASSLSHQGSGRAIDEQFF. CDR3 bases: TGTGCCAGCAGTTTATCCCATCAAGGTAGCGGGAGGGCCATCGATGAGCAGTTCTTC.